A selection of T cell receptor beta chains follows, all from one sample in a study of regulatory T cells in long-lasting Graves disease. TCRdb re-analysed the multiplex PCR reads in MiXCR, keeping a single row per CDR3 protein. Among hundreds of thousands of distinct CDR3 sequences listed, around 15% were seen once. These data also featured in a second study, about T cells in Graves' hyperthyroidism and ophthalmopathy.

Sequencing used peripheral blood mononuclear cells (PBMCs), obtained at new diagnosis, from a patient treated with antithyroid drugs. The receptor set was obtained from a woman aged 25 to 39 with Graves disease. The CDR3 runs from the conserved cysteine through the conserved F or W. A D gene is named only where the DNA matches it firmly. Expanded clones are given a class, and other clones once, few, many or no size at all.

j_call d_call clone_size v_call cdr3_nt cdr3_aa
TRBJ2-2 - - TRBV28 TGTGCCAGCAGCCCGTCCGACAGTCTATACACCGGGGAGCTGTTTTTT CASSPSDSLYTGELFF
TRBJ2-2 TRBD2 many TRBV20-1 TGCAGTGCTAGAGATCGGCTAGCGGGGTCGAACACCGGGGAGCTGTTTTTT CSARDRLAGSNTGELFF
TRBJ2-7 TRBD2 many TRBV3-1 TGTGCCAGCAGCCGGGCGGGAGGGGGCTACGAGCAGTACTTC CASSRAGGGYEQYF
TRBJ1-2 TRBD1 few TRBV28 TGTGCCAGCAGTGTGTCCGGGACAGGGGGGGATGGCTACACCTTC CASSVSGTGGDGYTF
TRBJ2-5 - - TRBV5-4 TGTGCCAGCAGCTCCTCTCTCTCAACGGGCCAAGAGACCCAGTACTTC CASSSSLSTGQETQYF
TRBJ1-1 - few TRBV5-5 TGTGCCAGCAGCTTGGTCCCAGCCGGTGAAGCTTTCTTT CASSLVPAGEAFF
TRBJ2-1 TRBD2 - TRBV3-1 TGTGCCAGCACCCTTAGCGGGGGAACCCTCCATGAGCAGTTCTTC CASTLSGGTLHEQFF
TRBJ2-1 - - TRBV28 TGTGCCAGCAGTCTCCTCGAAGGGGCCGGAGACAATGAGCAGTTCTTC CASSLLEGAGDNEQFF
TRBJ2-7 - few TRBV9 TGTGCCAGCAGCGTAGATAGTGGGGGTCCTTCGACCTACGAGCAGTACTTC CASSVDSGGPSTYEQYF
TRBJ2-2 - many TRBV7-2 TGTGCCAGCAGCCTCGCCGGGACTTCTAACACCGGGGAGCTGTTTTTT CASSLAGTSNTGELFF
TRBJ1-2 - - TRBV5-4 TGTGCCAGCAGCCAAAGGGCCTCGGACTATGGCTACACCTTC CASSQRASDYGYTF
TRBJ2-2 - - TRBV12-3/TRBV12-4 TGTGCCAGCAGTTTAGCGCTCTGGGGGACCGGGGAGCTGTTTTTT CASSLALWGTGELFF
TRBJ2-2 TRBD2 many TRBV7-9 TGTGCCAGCATCTATCCTCGGACTAGCGGGAGTGTCGGGGAGCTGTTTTTT CASIYPRTSGSVGELFF